A selection of T cell receptor beta chains follows, all from one sample in a study of long-term antiretroviral therapy in people with HIV. Libraries were prepared by immunoSEQ multiplex PCR; TCRdb keeps only in-frame clonotypes and omits some of them. The sample gives 20,000 to 25,000 clones, around 83% of which show up once; 5.6% is in the top ten. Source: unsorted PBMCs, taken 0.2 years after starting antiretroviral therapy. Receptors were obtained from a woman aged 30 to 39 with HIV. Each CDR3 is given with its conserved first and last residue. D genes are given only for firm matches. For some rows the clone size is stated as once, few or many, or as a class when expanded; others skip it.

V: TRBV19
J: TRBJ2-5
D: TRBD1
size: once
DNA: TGTGCCAGTAGTATGCAAGGGACAGGGGTACAGACCCAGTACTTC
CDR3: CASSMQGTGVQTQYF

V: TRBV5-1
J: TRBJ2-2
D: TRBD1
size: NA
DNA: TGCGCCAGCAGCTTAACGGGCAGGGGGCCCACCGGGGAGCTGTTTTTT
CDR3: CASSLTGRGPTGELFF

V: TRBV27
J: TRBJ2-3
D: NA
size: NA
DNA: TGTGCCAGCAGCCGCAGTGGATTCACAGATACGCAGTATTTT
CDR3: CASSRSGFTDTQYF

V: TRBV9
J: TRBJ1-3
D: NA
size: NA
DNA: TGTGCCAGCAGCACGCAGGTCGGCTCTGGAAACACCATATATTTT
CDR3: CASSTQVGSGNTIYF

V: TRBV6-6
J: TRBJ2-7
D: NA
size: few
DNA: TGTGCCAGCCTCAAATCGCATGGCGGTGAGTTCGAGCAGTACTTC
CDR3: CASLKSHGGEFEQYF

V: TRBV6-5
J: TRBJ2-5
D: NA
size: NA
DNA: TGTGCCAGCAGTTCGACACCCGCGGAGACCCAGTACTTC
CDR3: CASSSTPAETQYF

V: TRBV7-7
J: TRBJ1-3
D: TRBD1
size: NA
DNA: TGTGCGGCCGACAGGGGCCGCTCTGGAAACACCATATATTTT
CDR3: CAADRGRSGNTIYF

V: TRBV10-1
J: TRBJ1-6
D: NA
size: few
DNA: TGCGCCAGCAGTGTGGGGAGTGGTGAATCACCCCTCCACTTT
CDR3: CASSVGSGESPLHF

V: TRBV7-9
J: TRBJ1-2
D: NA
size: NA
DNA: TGTGCCAGCAGCCGTCTCCCGACAGATATAAACTATGGCTACACCTTC
CDR3: CASSRLPTDINYGYTF

V: TRBV2
J: TRBJ2-1
D: TRBD2
size: NA
DNA: TGTGCCAGCAGATATAGCGGGGGAGGGTCCCATGAGCAGTTCTTC
CDR3: CASRYSGGGSHEQFF

V: TRBV10-2
J: TRBJ1-1
D: NA
size: NA
DNA: TGCGCCAGCAGTGAGGGGGCAGGGATTGAGGCTTTCTTT
CDR3: CASSEGAGIEAFF

V: TRBV19
J: TRBJ1-3
D: NA
size: once
DNA: TGTGCCAGTAGTATTCGGACGGCAAAACGGAACTCTGGAAACACCATATATTTT
CDR3: CASSIRTAKRNSGNTIYF

V: TRBV6-6
J: TRBJ1-1
D: NA
size: NA
DNA: TGTGCCAGCAGCCGATCTACAGGGTTGAACACTGAAGCTTTCTTT
CDR3: CASSRSTGLNTEAFF

V: TRBV19
J: TRBJ1-2
D: NA
size: NA
DNA: TGTGCCAGTAGCGCCTCAGTCGATTTCTATGGCTACACCTTC
CDR3: CASSASVDFYGYTF

V: TRBV5-1
J: TRBJ1-2
D: NA
size: NA
DNA: TGCGCCAGCAGCTTGGGTGGACGGCCTGAGTATGGCTACACCTTC
CDR3: CASSLGGRPEYGYTF

V: TRBV7-3
J: TRBJ1-1
D: TRBD1
size: NA
DNA: TGTGCCAGCAGCATCGGGACAGGGTTTGAAGCTTTCTTT
CDR3: CASSIGTGFEAFF

V: TRBV2
J: TRBJ1-6
D: NA
size: NA
DNA: TGTGCCAGCAGTGATCGATTCTCACCCCTCCACTTT
CDR3: CASSDRFSPLHF

V: TRBV18
J: TRBJ2-3
D: TRBD2
size: NA
DNA: TGTGCCAGCTCACCACGAGCGGGGGGGCCGTCAGATACGCAGTATTTT
CDR3: CASSPRAGGPSDTQYF

V: TRBV19
J: TRBJ2-3
D: TRBD2
size: once
DNA: TGTGCCAGTAGTGTGCAGCAGGGGGGACTAGCGGGGAGAAACACAGATACGCAGTATTTT
CDR3: CASSVQQGGLAGRNTDTQYF

V: TRBV7-8
J: TRBJ2-3
D: NA
size: once
DNA: TGTGCCAGCAGCGGTCGTCTAGGGTCAGATACGCAGTATTTT
CDR3: CASSGRLGSDTQYF

V: TRBV18
J: TRBJ2-7
D: NA
size: NA
DNA: TGTGCCAGCTCACCATTATCTTCCTACGAGCAGTACTTC
CDR3: CASSPLSSYEQYF

V: TRBV30
J: TRBJ1-2
D: NA
size: NA
DNA: TGTGCCTGGGGGCATGGGGGCTATGGCTACACCTTC
CDR3: CAWGHGGYGYTF

V: TRBV18
J: TRBJ2-5
D: NA
size: NA
DNA: TGTGCCAGCTCACCAATAGGGCAAGAGACCCAGTACTTC
CDR3: CASSPIGQETQYF

V: TRBV28
J: TRBJ2-7
D: NA
size: NA
DNA: TGTGCCAGCAGTTTCAAGGTTAGCTCCTACGAGCAGTACTTC
CDR3: CASSFKVSSYEQYF

V: TRBV27
J: TRBJ2-3
D: TRBD2
size: NA
DNA: TGTGCCAGCAGTTTGGCGGGACTAGCGGGGCGACTTCTTACTAGCACAGATACGCAGTATTTT
CDR3: CASSLAGLAGRLLTSTDTQYF

V: TRBV7-3
J: TRBJ1-6
D: TRBD1
size: NA
DNA: TGTGCCAGCAGCGCCCGCGGGACAGATAATTCACCCCTCCACTTT
CDR3: CASSARGTDNSPLHF

V: TRBV5-1
J: TRBJ2-7
D: TRBD1
size: NA
DNA: TGCGCCAGCAGCTGGACAGGGGGCATTTCCTACGAGCAGTACTTC
CDR3: CASSWTGGISYEQYF

V: TRBV11-2
J: TRBJ1-6
D: NA
size: once
DNA: TGTGCCAGCAGCTTGGAAGGACGGAGCTATAATTCACCCCTCCACTTT
CDR3: CASSLEGRSYNSPLHF

V: TRBV7-9
J: TRBJ1-2
D: NA
size: NA
DNA: TGTGCCAGCAGCTTAGGACAGGCCTTATGGGGCTACACCTTC
CDR3: CASSLGQALWGYTF

V: TRBV6-5
J: TRBJ2-1
D: NA
size: NA
DNA: TGTGCCAGCAGTTACGCCGCCGGCCACAATGAGCAGTTCTTC
CDR3: CASSYAAGHNEQFF

V: TRBV27
J: TRBJ2-6
D: NA
size: NA
DNA: TGTGCCAGCAAGTCTGGGGCCAACGTCCTGACTTTC
CDR3: CASKSGANVLTF

V: TRBV28
J: TRBJ1-3
D: TRBD1
size: NA
DNA: TGTGCCAGCAGTCCGTGGACAGGGTCGGGGAACACCATATATTTT
CDR3: CASSPWTGSGNTIYF

V: TRBV2
J: TRBJ2-1
D: TRBD1
size: few
DNA: TGTGCCAGCAGTTTAGGCAGGGGGCCCTACAATGAGCAGTTCTTC
CDR3: CASSLGRGPYNEQFF

V: TRBV2
J: TRBJ1-4
D: TRBD1
size: few
DNA: TGTGCCAGCAGTGATAACAGGGGAGTTAATGAAAAACTGTTTTTT
CDR3: CASSDNRGVNEKLFF

V: TRBV6-1
J: TRBJ1-6
D: TRBD1
size: NA
DNA: TGTGCCAGCAGTCAAGAGGGACAGGGGTATAATTCACCCCTCCACTTT
CDR3: CASSQEGQGYNSPLHF

V: TRBV30
J: TRBJ1-1
D: NA
size: NA
DNA: TGTGCCTGGAGTCGAGAGGCGGGGGGCACTGAAGCTTTCTTT
CDR3: CAWSREAGGTEAFF

V: TRBV28
J: TRBJ2-5
D: NA
size: NA
DNA: TGTGCCAGCAGTTTATCACGGGAGACCCAGTACTTC
CDR3: CASSLSRETQYF

V: TRBV10-3
J: TRBJ1-3
D: TRBD1
size: NA
DNA: TGTGCCATCAGTGACCGGGACAGGGGGTCCGGAAACACCATATATTTT
CDR3: CAISDRDRGSGNTIYF

V: TRBV19
J: TRBJ2-4
D: TRBD2
size: NA
DNA: TGTGCCAGTAGTTCCCAAGCGGGGGTCGGAAACATTCAGTACTTC
CDR3: CASSSQAGVGNIQYF

V: TRBV6-5
J: TRBJ1-2
D: TRBD1
size: NA
DNA: TGTGCCACTCAATATGGGCAGGGGGACTATGGCTACACCTTC
CDR3: CATQYGQGDYGYTF

V: TRBV14
J: TRBJ2-2
D: NA
size: NA
DNA: TGTGCCAGCAGCCCTTGGTCAGGGTCGGACACCGGGGAGCTGTTTTTT
CDR3: CASSPWSGSDTGELFF

V: TRBV2
J: TRBJ1-5
D: NA
size: few
DNA: TGTGCCAGCAGCGAATCTTATAGCAATCAGCCCCAGCATTTT
CDR3: CASSESYSNQPQHF

V: TRBV20-1
J: TRBJ1-1
D: NA
size: NA
DNA: TGCAGTGGAGGGCACGCTGAAGCTTTCTTT
CDR3: CSGGHAEAFF

V: TRBV5-6
J: TRBJ1-1
D: NA
size: NA
DNA: TGTGCCAGCAGCTTGGGGGTAGGCAGACTGAACACTGAAGCTTTCTTT
CDR3: CASSLGVGRLNTEAFF

V: TRBV7-8
J: TRBJ1-4
D: NA
size: NA
DNA: TGTGCCAGCAGCCCTGCCGGGAATGAAAAACTGTTTTTT
CDR3: CASSPAGNEKLFF

V: TRBV27
J: TRBJ2-2
D: NA
size: NA
DNA: TGTGCCAGCAGTCACACAGGGCAGGGAACCGGGGAGCTGTTTTTT
CDR3: CASSHTGQGTGELFF

V: TRBV11-2
J: TRBJ1-2
D: NA
size: few
DNA: TGTGCCAGCAGCTTAGCACCCAGAACAGCGTATGGCTACACCTTC
CDR3: CASSLAPRTAYGYTF

V: TRBV29-1
J: TRBJ1-1
D: TRBD1
size: once
DNA: TGCAGCGTTGACCAGGGGGTTGAAGCTTTCTTT
CDR3: CSVDQGVEAFF